Each of the 13 T cell receptor beta chains below was sequenced from the same sample in a study of a mutant IDH1 vaccine in newly diagnosed glioma. These receptors have no identified antigens. Repertoires were generated with immunoSEQ multiplex PCR, while TCRdb's copy carries only in-frame clones and drops some. This sample has about 56,000 clones; 70% to 85% occur once, and the top ten carry approximately 5.3%. The time point denotes: week 47, end of study. The study gave 300 ug of mutant IDH1 20-mer peptide per vaccine dose, with topical imiquimod. The sequencing used PBMCs, collected from a glioma patient whose treatment included an IDH1 peptide vaccine. These receptors were collected from a man aged 50 to 60 with glioma.

This clone was seen just once. The chain carries TRBV6-4 and TRBJ1-5; possibly TRBD1 for D (6 bases). The V end lost 7 bases, the J end lost 5 bases, and 15 bases lay between the germline ends. CDR1 is MRHNA, CDR2 SNTAGT, per germline. The length of the CDR3 is 14 residues. The CDR3 nucleotides are TGTGCCAGCACAATTCAGGGGCTTCATCAGCCCCAGCATTTT. Amino acid sequence: CASTIQGLHQPQHF.

This clone was counted between two and nine times. This chain uses TRBV14 with TRBJ1-1; the D gene is possibly TRBD1 (5 bases). The V end was cut by 4 bases, the J end by 4 bases, with 13 bases between. The CDR3 runs 14 residues. Germline V gene lookup returns CDR1 SGHDN and CDR2 FVKESK. The CDR3 loop reads CASSPSGRSTEAFF. The CDR3 DNA reads as TGTGCCAGCAGCCCCTCGGGACGTTCCACTGAAGCTTTCTTT.

The chain combines TRBV5-1 with TRBJ1-6; 7 nucleotides agree with TRBD1. The junction had 6 bases not matched to a gene; V was cut back by 5 bases and J by 7 bases. CDR1 and CDR2 (germline): SGHRS, YFSETQ. This CDR3 spans 14 amino acids. DNA for the CDR3: TGCGCCAGCAGTCCTGACAGGGAAAATTCACCCCTCCACTTT. Residues: CASSPDRENSPLHF.

This sequence joins TRBV7-3 and TRBJ1-2; D is uncertain. Germline values: CDR1 SGHTA, CDR2 FQGTGA. The CDR3 sequence is 16 residues long. The V gene lost 0 bases and the J gene lost 0 bases, with 11 bases spanning the gap. The CDR3 is CASSLTPGSSNYGYTF. In DNA form, the CDR3 reads TGTGCCAGCAGCTTAACCCCAGGATCTTCTAACTATGGCTACACCTTC.

This clone was detected a few times. As DNA, the CDR3 is TGTGCCAGCAGGGACCCGACAGCTGGGAATCAGCCCCAGCATTTT. It translates to CASRDPTAGNQPQHF. V gene TRBV28 combines with J gene TRBJ1-5; D possibly corresponds to TRBD1 (5 bases). Germline CDR1 is MDHEN and CDR2 is SYDVKM. Trimming removed 6 bases at V and 4 bases at J, with 16 bases between. This CDR3 is 15 amino acids long.

This chain connects TRBV9 to TRBJ2-5, with D maybe TRBD1 (5 bases). Trimming stripped 4 bases from V and 2 bases from J, with 15 bases between. CDR3 size: 15 residues. Germline lookup yields CDR1 SGDLS and CDR2 YYNGEE. Written as DNA, the CDR3 is TGTGCCAGCAGCCCCACCCCAGGGCCACAAGAGACCCAGTACTTC. Its translation: CASSPTPGPQETQYF.

The chain carries TRBV4-1 and TRBJ2-6; 8 bases agree with TRBD1. Trimming took 2 bases from V and 4 from J; bases not matched to a gene: 13. Per germline, CDR1 MGHRA and CDR2 YSYEKL. There are 19 residues in the CDR3. The CDR3 coding sequence is TGCGCCAGCAGCCAACTCTCCCGGGACAGGTATATGGGGGCCAACGTCCTGACTTTC. The encoded protein is CASSQLSRDRYMGANVLTF.

This CDR3 reads CASSIRENGYTF. The CDR3 DNA reads TGTGCCAGTAGTATTAGGGAAAATGGCTACACCTTC. This chain uses TRBV19 with TRBJ1-2; D gene unclear. Germline CDR1 and CDR2: LNHDA and SQIVND (reference sequence). The CDR3 contains 12 residues. Deletions cut 3 bases from V and 6 bases from J, with 8 bases between.

V usage is TRBV5-1 and J usage is TRBJ2-1; 7 bases agree with TRBD1. Looked up from germline, CDR1 is SGHRS and CDR2 is YFSETQ. This CDR3 is built from 13 residues. Germline trimming cut 3 bases from V and 8 bases from J; bases unmatched to any gene: 5. The CDR3 DNA sequence: TGCGCCAGCAGCTCTACAGGGGTGGATGAGCAGTTCTTC. It yields the protein CASSSTGVDEQFF.

The chain has TRBV5-1 and TRBJ2-7; D unclear. The germline V gene has CDR1 SGHRS and CDR2 YFSETQ. The CDR3 has 15 residues. Trimming pared 3 bases from V and 2 bases from J, leaving 15 bases between. The CDR3 loop reads CASSSDPGRTYEQYF. Here the CDR3 DNA reads TGCGCCAGCAGCTCCGACCCGGGCAGGACCTACGAGCAGTACTTC.

This clone showed up just a few times. This chain links TRBV5-1 with TRBJ1-1; D possibly corresponds to TRBD1 (5 bases). The germline CDR1 and CDR2 sequences are SGHRS and YFSETQ. V shed 0 bases and J shed 5 bases, with 8 bases lying between them. This CDR3 has 13 amino acids. The CDR3 sequence: CASSLGDRTEAFF. The CDR3 DNA sequence: TGCGCCAGCAGCTTGGGGGACCGTACTGAAGCTTTCTTT. Combining the CDR3 with reference TRBV5-1 and TRBJ1-1 gives the whole variable domain KAGVTQTPRYLIKTRGQQVTLSCSPISGHRSVSWYQQTPGQGLQFLFEYFSETQRNKGNFPGRFSGRQFSNSRSEMNVSTLELGDSALYLCASSLGDRTEAFFGQGTRLTVV.

The chain couples TRBV4-3 to TRBJ1-1; D is unresolved. The CDR3 spans 16 residues. CDR1 is LGHNA and CDR2 is YSLEER in the germline V gene. V lost 1 base, J lost 5 bases, and 17 bases lay in between. In nucleotides, the CDR3 is TGCGCCAGCAGCCAAGCTTCGGGGAGGGCTTATACTGAAGCTTTCTTT. It codes for CASSQASGRAYTEAFF.

This clone ranks as medium-sized. The chain has TRBV29-1 and TRBJ1-2; TRBD1 matches at 7 bases. The CDR3 consists of 13 residues. V lost 7 bases and J lost 3; bases outside the gene matches: 8. Germline CDR1 SQVTM, CDR2 ANQGSEA. As DNA, the CDR3 is TGCAGCGCCGTAACAGGGGAGGACTATGGCTACACCTTC. Residues: CSAVTGEDYGYTF.